This is a list of T cell receptor beta chains from one sample in a study of Graves' ophthalmopathy and Graves' hyperthyroidism. A single record per CDR3 protein comes from TCRdb applying MiXCR to the multiplex PCR reads. The sample yields 200,000 to 250,000 distinct CDR3 sequences, about 47% seen once. The specimen sequenced was peripheral blood. Receptors were obtained from an adult man with Graves' ophthalmopathy. Both conserved end residues are part of each CDR3. D genes are given only for firm matches. Size is stated for part of the rows, as once, few or many counts, or as a class when the clone is expanded.

.	TRBD2	TRBV15	TRBJ2-1	TGTGCCACCAGCGGGGGGGGAGCAGGTGAGCAGTTCTTC	CATSGGGAGEQFF
.	TRBD1	TRBV7-2	TRBJ2-5	TGTGCCAGCAGTCCCGGACAGGGGCTTCAAGAGACCCAGTACTTC	CASSPGQGLQETQYF
once	TRBD1	TRBV29-1	TRBJ1-2	TGCAGCGTTCTACCTGGACAGGGCCGGGGCTACACCTTC	CSVLPGQGRGYTF
.	.	TRBV5-1	TRBJ2-2	TGCGCCAGCAGGAAAACGAACACCGGGGAGCTGTTTTTT	CASRKTNTGELFF
many	TRBD1	TRBV29-1	TRBJ2-5	TGCAGCGTTGAAGAACAGGGGCGGGAGACCCAGTACTTC	CSVEEQGRETQYF
.	.	TRBV19	TRBJ1-1	TGTGCCAGTGAAGACATGAACACTGAAGCTTTCTTT	CASEDMNTEAFF
.	.	TRBV28	TRBJ2-7	TGTGCCAGCAGCTCTCAGAGCGGCCGCTCTGAGCAGTACTTC	CASSSQSGRSEQYF
.	.	TRBV4-1	TRBJ1-2	TGCGCCAGCAGCCAAGATGGATGGAACTATGGCTACACCTTC	CASSQDGWNYGYTF
many	.	TRBV2	TRBJ1-2	TGTGCCAGCAGTGGGGGGAGGGATGGCTACACCTTC	CASSGGRDGYTF
few	.	TRBV29-1	TRBJ2-5	TGCAGCGTTCTGTATGAGACCCAGTACTTC	CSVLYETQYF
.	.	TRBV11-1	TRBJ2-1	TGTGCCAGCAGCTTAGACGGGGGCCCGGGGAATGAGCAGTTCTTC	CASSLDGGPGNEQFF
.	.	TRBV7-9	TRBJ1-6	TGTGCCAGCAGCGGCGAGAGGCACTCCTATAATTCACCCCTCCACTTT	CASSGERHSYNSPLHF
.	.	TRBV5-4	TRBJ1-1	TGTGCCAGCAGCTTAACAGACACTGAAGCTTTCTTT	CASSLTDTEAFF
.	TRBD1	TRBV19	TRBJ2-5	TGTGCCAGTAGTATAATTTTGAAGGGACAGGGTGAAGAGACCCAGTACTTC	CASSIILKGQGEETQYF
.	.	TRBV12-3/TRBV12-4	TRBJ2-5	TGTGCCAGCAGCCTCACTAGTACTGGGACCCAGTACTTC	CASSLTSTGTQYF